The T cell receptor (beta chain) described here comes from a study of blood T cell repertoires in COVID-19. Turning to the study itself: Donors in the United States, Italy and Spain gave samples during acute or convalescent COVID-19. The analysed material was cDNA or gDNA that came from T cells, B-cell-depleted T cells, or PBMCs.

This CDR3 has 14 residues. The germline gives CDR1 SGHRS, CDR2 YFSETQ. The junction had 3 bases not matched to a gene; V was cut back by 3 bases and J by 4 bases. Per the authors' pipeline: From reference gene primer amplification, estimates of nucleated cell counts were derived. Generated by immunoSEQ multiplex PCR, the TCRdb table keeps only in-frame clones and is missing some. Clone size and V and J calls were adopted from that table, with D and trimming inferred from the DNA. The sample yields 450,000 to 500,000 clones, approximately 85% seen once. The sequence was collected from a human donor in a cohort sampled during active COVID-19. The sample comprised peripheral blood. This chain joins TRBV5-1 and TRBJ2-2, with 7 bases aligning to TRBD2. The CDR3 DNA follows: TGCGCCAGCAGCTCGGGAGGCCCCACCGGGGAGCTGTTTTTT. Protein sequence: CASSSGGPTGELFF.